The 7 T cell receptor beta chains reported below all come from one sample, sequenced in a study of blood T cells in healthy people across ages. Sample-barcoded 5' priming and a J-beta primer mix drove a second PCR of about 6 to 12 cycles. Each CDR3 protein gets one entry after TCRdb re-called the 5' RACE reads with MiXCR. Of about a million distinct CDR3 sequences in the sample, around 49% were seen once. Sequenced sample: blood. The receptors derive from a man aged 25 to 45 in good health.

V usage is TRBV20-1 and J usage is TRBJ2-5; D ambiguous. In germline, CDR1 is DFQATT, CDR2 SNEGSKA (reference sequence). V shed 0 bases and J shed 2 bases, with 13 bases lying between them. This CDR3 contains 15 residues. The CDR3: CSARDNAIDQETQYF. As DNA, the CDR3 is TGCAGTGCTAGAGATAATGCCATAGATCAAGAGACCCAGTACTTC.

This clonotype came up a few times. V and J are TRBV6-2 or TRBV6-3 and TRBJ1-6; D is uncertain. V was trimmed by 6 bases and J by 0 bases, leaving 21 bases between them. The CDR3 length is 19 residues. Germline assignment: CDR1 MNHEY and CDR2 SVGEGT. The CDR3 region is CASRSSTRTGSSYNSPLHF. CDR3 sequence (DNA): TGTGCCAGCAGGTCTTCCACTCGGACTGGAAGCTCCTATAATTCACCCCTCCACTTT.

This clonotype was counted only a few times. This chain joins TRBV18 and TRBJ2-7, with D possibly matching TRBD1 (7 bases). V lost 8 bases, J lost 4 bases, and 21 bases lay in between. This CDR3 has 15 residues. In germline, CDR1 is KGHSH, CDR2 LQKENI. The CDR3 reads CASVRTEGALYEQYF. For the CDR3, the DNA is TGTGCCAGCGTCCGAACGGAGGGGGCTTTGTACGAGCAGTACTTC.

The rearrangement uses TRBV4-3 and TRBJ2-1, with 10 nucleotides matching TRBD2. The V gene's germline CDR1 is LGHNA and CDR2 YSLEER. The CDR3 consists of 18 residues. J lost 4 bases, V lost 0 bases, and 9 bases had no gene match. The CDR3 region has the DNA TGCGCCAGCAGCCAAGATCCGGCTAGCGGGGGAAATTACAATGAGCAGTTCTTC. The encoded protein is CASSQDPASGGNYNEQFF.

About this clonotype: A junction end diverges from the germline sequence, so it may reflect a read error. This rearrangement joins TRBV7-9 to TRBJ2-3; D may be TRBD2 (6 bases). The CDR3 loop spans 20 amino acids. CDR1 and CDR2 (germline): SEHNR, FQNEAQ (reference sequence). The CDR3 region has the DNA TGTGCCAGCAGCTTCCCTTTGCGCGGGGCTTTACCCCGCCTCACAGATATGCAGTATTTT. This gives the protein CASSFPLRGALPRLTDMQYF.

This clonotype has just a few counts. V and J are TRBV6-5 and TRBJ2-3; 8 bases map to TRBD2. Germline V lookup: CDR1 MNHEY, CDR2 SVGAGI. V dropped 5 bases and J dropped 3; count of bases not matched to a gene: 7. The CDR3 runs 15 residues. CDR3 loop: CASSPSGLSTDTQYF. In DNA, the CDR3 is TGTGCCAGCAGTCCTAGCGGGCTTAGTACAGATACGCAGTATTTT.

The table lists this clonotype with a few counts. V gene TRBV20-1 combines with J gene TRBJ1-2; possibly TRBD1 for D (6 bases). CDR3 length equals 13 residues. The V gene lost 1 base and the J gene lost 4 bases, with 10 bases spanning the gap. Germline V gene data show CDR1 as DFQATT and CDR2 as SNEGSKA (reference sequence). CDR3 DNA sequence: TGCAGTGCTAGAGGGGACAACCCCTATGGCTACACCTTC. Its protein is CSARGDNPYGYTF.